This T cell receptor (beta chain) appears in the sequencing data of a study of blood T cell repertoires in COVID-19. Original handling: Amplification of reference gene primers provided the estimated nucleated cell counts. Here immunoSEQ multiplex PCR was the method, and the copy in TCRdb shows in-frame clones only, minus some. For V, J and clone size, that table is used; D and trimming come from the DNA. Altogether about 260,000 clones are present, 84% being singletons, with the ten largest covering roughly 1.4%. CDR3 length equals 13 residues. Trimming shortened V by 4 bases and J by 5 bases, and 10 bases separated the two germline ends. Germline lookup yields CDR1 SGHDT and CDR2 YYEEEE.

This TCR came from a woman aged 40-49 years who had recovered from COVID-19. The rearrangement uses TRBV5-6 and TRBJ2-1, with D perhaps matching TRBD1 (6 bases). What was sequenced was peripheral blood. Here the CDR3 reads CASSPDSNNEQFF. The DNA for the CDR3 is TGTGCCAGCAGCCCGGACAGCAACAATGAGCAGTTCTTC. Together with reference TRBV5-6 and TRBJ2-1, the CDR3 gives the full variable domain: DAGVTQSPTHLIKTRGQQVTLRCSPKSGHDTVSWYQQALGQGPQFIFQYYEEEERQRGNFPDRFSGHQFPNYSSELNVNALLLGDSALYLCASSPDSNNEQFFGPGTRLTVL.